These 21 T cell receptor beta chains were all obtained from the same sample, sequenced in a study of blood T cell repertoires in COVID-19. TCRdb's table, derived via immunoSEQ multiplex PCR, lists solely in-frame clones and lacks some. The sample lists 250,000 to 300,000 clones, about 88% seen once, with 13% in the top ten. The sequencing sample was made of peripheral blood. These receptors were taken from a woman in her 70s with COVID-19, enrolled during active disease.

The chain recombines TRBV7-2 with TRBJ1-1, with 7 nucleotides matching TRBD1. The V segment lost 7 bases and the J segment 3 bases; nucleotides outside the gene matches: 8. The CDR3 has 14 residues. CDR1 and CDR2 from the germline V gene are SGHTA and FQGNSA. CDR3 region: CASTVTGAYTEAFF. CDR3 sequence (DNA): TGTGCCAGCACCGTAACAGGGGCCTACACTGAAGCTTTCTTT.

J is TRBJ1-1 and V is TRBV25-1; possibly TRBD1 for D (5 bases). CDR1 and CDR2 from the germline V gene are MGHDK and SYGVNS. This CDR3 is 16 amino acids long. V was pared by 1 base and J by 1 base, with 13 bases between. In DNA form, the CDR3 reads TGTGCCAGCAGTGAATGGGGCAGCTTCACGAACACTGAAGCTTTCTTT. Protein sequence: CASSEWGSFTNTEAFF.

The chain carries TRBV24-1 and TRBJ1-2, with 7 nucleotides matching TRBD1. The J segment lost 7 bases and the V segment lost 2 bases, leaving 9 bases of the junction unmatched. Germline V gene lookup returns CDR1 KGHDR and CDR2 SFDVKD. The CDR3 is made up of 15 amino acids. The CDR3 sequence: CATSDSAQGVGGYTF. The CDR3 nucleotides read TGTGCCACCAGTGATTCTGCTCAGGGGGTAGGTGGCTACACCTTC.

Written as DNA, the CDR3 is TGTGCCGGCCTTAGGACAGGCGCCTACGAGCAGTACTTC. It specifies CAGLRTGAYEQYF. This chain links TRBV2 with TRBJ2-7; 7 nucleotides match TRBD1. The V segment lost 11 bases and the J segment 2 bases; nucleotides outside the gene matches: 9. The CDR3 contains 13 residues. Germline V gene data show CDR1 as SNHLY and CDR2 as FYNNEI. Based on the CDR3 plus reference TRBV2 and TRBJ2-7, the full variable domain is EPEVTQTPSHQVTQMGQEVILRCVPISNHLYFYWYRQILGQKVEFLVSFYNNEISEKSEIFDDQFSVERPDGSNFTLKIRSTKLEDSAMYFCAGLRTGAYEQYFGPGTRLTVT.

V gene TRBV5-1 combines with J gene TRBJ2-1, with 16 bases aligning to TRBD2. Germline V gives CDR1 SGHRS, CDR2 YFSETQ. The CDR3 sequence is 17 residues long. J gave up 3 bases and V 5 bases, and 5 bases lay outside the gene matches. CDR3 in DNA: TGCGCCAGCAGGCCCGGGACTAGCGGGGGGGTCTACAATGAGCAGTTCTTC. Its protein product is CASRPGTSGGVYNEQFF.

The rearrangement links TRBV10-3 to TRBJ1-2; possible D gene TRBD1, 6 bases. With 7 bases removed from V and 4 bases from J, the gap between germline ends came to 13 bases. The CDR3 has 13 amino acids. The V gene's germline CDR1 is ENHRY and CDR2 SYGVKD. CDR3 amino acids: CAITEGGVYGYTF. The CDR3 DNA reads TGTGCCATCACCGAAGGGGGGGTCTATGGCTACACCTTC.

This clone was counted only a few times. The chain uses TRBV18 and TRBJ1-5; D is unclear. V lost 5 bases and J 0 bases, leaving 8 bases between the germline ends. Germline V CDR1 and CDR2: KGHSH, LQKENI. The CDR3 length is 14 residues. The CDR3 sequence is CASSEGYSNQPQHF. In DNA, the CDR3 is TGTGCCAGCTCAGAGGGATATAGCAATCAGCCCCAGCATTTT.

V usage is TRBV18 and J usage is TRBJ1-2; tentatively, D is TRBD1 (6 bases). The CDR3 runs to 13 residues. Germline values: CDR1 KGHSH, CDR2 LQKENI. The V end was cut by 4 bases, the J end by 4 bases, with 10 bases between. The CDR3 reads CASSQQGVYGYTF. The CDR3 nucleotides read TGTGCCAGCTCACAACAGGGCGTCTATGGCTACACCTTC.

V is TRBV12-3 or TRBV12-4 and J is TRBJ2-3; a possible D gene is TRBD2 (6 bases). CDR3 length equals 13 residues. V was trimmed by 10 bases and J by 0 bases, leaving 11 bases between them. This CDR3 is CATSGTSTDTQYF. The CDR3 DNA reads TGTGCCACCTCCGGGACTAGCACAGATACGCAGTATTTT.

This clone was observed once. The genes are TRBV6-5 and TRBJ1-2; D gene unclear. Germline V gives CDR1 MNHEY, CDR2 SVGAGI. Trimming stripped 6 bases from V and 3 bases from J, with 8 bases between. The CDR3 runs 12 residues. This CDR3 is CASSPTDYGYTF. The CDR3 coding sequence is TGTGCCAGCAGCCCCACAGACTATGGCTACACCTTC.

This clone has ten or more counts. The V and J genes are TRBV7-9 and TRBJ1-2; TRBD1 matches 9 bases. The CDR3 has 13 residues. Trimming removed 2 bases from V and 7 bases from J; junction bases left unmatched: 2. Germline V gene data show CDR1 as SEHNR and CDR2 as FQNEAQ (reference sequence). CDR3 region: CASSLLTGGGYTF. CDR3 in DNA: TGTGCCAGCAGCTTACTGACAGGGGGTGGCTACACCTTC.

The chain is built from TRBV2 and TRBJ2-4; D may be TRBD1 (5 bases). The CDR3 runs to 14 residues. The ends were cut back, 6 bases at V and 1 base at J, with 10 bases in the middle. Germline V gene sequence: CDR1 SNHLY, CDR2 FYNNEI. CDR3 sequence reads: CASRPQGAKNIQYF. The CDR3 nucleotides are TGTGCCAGCAGGCCGCAGGGTGCCAAAAACATTCAGTACTTC.

V is TRBV5-1 and J is TRBJ1-5; 7 bases fit TRBD1. V was pared by 1 base and J by 2 bases, with 3 bases of the junction left unmatched. Germline assignment: CDR1 SGHRS and CDR2 YFSETQ. The CDR3 runs to 15 residues. The CDR3 reads CASSLSGQGNQPQHF. In nucleotides, the CDR3 is TGCGCCAGCAGCTTGAGCGGACAGGGCAATCAGCCCCAGCATTTT.

V gene TRBV6-5 combines with J gene TRBJ1-5, with unresolved D. This CDR3 has 14 amino acids. Trimming left V 2 bases short and J 7 bases short, with 12 bases between. Per germline, CDR1 MNHEY and CDR2 SVGAGI. The CDR3 spells CASSYGRGGQPQHF. Here the CDR3 DNA reads TGTGCCAGCAGTTACGGGCGGGGAGGACAGCCCCAGCATTTT.

As regards this clone: This may be a read error: a much more frequent sequence differs by one nucleotide. The chain employs TRBV13 and TRBJ1-2; 7 bases are shared with TRBD1. The CDR3 runs to 13 residues. After removal of 5 bases from V and 4 bases from J, the junction contained 4 bases not matched to a gene. Germline V lookup: CDR1 PRHDT, CDR2 FYEKMQ (reference sequence). CDR3 coding DNA: TGTGCCAGCAGCCCGGGACAGTTCTATGGCTACACCTTC. It yields the protein CASSPGQFYGYTF.

This rearrangement joins TRBV18 to TRBJ1-3, with 7 bases aligning to TRBD1. Looked up from germline, CDR1 is KGHSH and CDR2 is LQKENI. The V and J ends lost 2 bases and 7 bases, in that order; junction bases with no gene match: 11. This CDR3 spans 16 amino acids. The DNA for the CDR3 is TGTGCCAGCTCACCAACACAACTGGACAGGACGAACACCATATATTTT. It encodes CASSPTQLDRTNTIYF.

The chain has TRBV7-2 and TRBJ1-2; TRBD1 might be the D (5 bases). This CDR3 is 14 amino acids long. The germline V and J ends were trimmed by 3 bases and 4 bases, with 12 bases remaining between them. Germline V lookup: CDR1 SGHTA, CDR2 FQGNSA. The CDR3 loop reads CASSFTGVGYGYTF. Written as DNA, the CDR3 is TGTGCCAGCAGCTTCACGGGGGTCGGCTATGGCTACACCTTC.

CDR3 DNA: TGTGCCAGCAGCTTAGGCGGTAGCGGGGCTTACGAGCAGTACTTC. It is translated as CASSLGGSGAYEQYF. The chain links TRBV7-2 to TRBJ2-7; 8 nucleotides line up with TRBD2. V lost 1 base to trimming and J lost 4 bases; unmatched junction nucleotides: 6. This CDR3 is built from 15 residues. Germline assignment: CDR1 SGHTA and CDR2 FQGNSA.

This clone was counted only a few times. This chain joins TRBV4-3 and TRBJ2-5, with D maybe TRBD1 (5 bases). The CDR3 length is 15 residues. V was shortened by 2 bases and J by 4 bases, with 14 bases between the two germline ends. Looked up from germline, CDR1 is LGHNA and CDR2 is YSLEER. DNA of the CDR3: TGCGCCAGCAGCCAAAACGAAGGGGTTGGAGAGACCCAGTACTTC. It specifies CASSQNEGVGETQYF.

This sequence joins TRBV5-6 and TRBJ2-7; 8 bases match TRBD1. This CDR3 has 14 residues. Germline V CDR1 and CDR2: SGHDT, YYEEEE. With 4 bases clipped from V and 7 bases from J, the junction kept 10 bases outside the gene matches. The CDR3 coding sequence is TGTGCCAGCAGCCCGGACAGGGTCCGGGGGGAGCAGTACTTC. As protein: CASSPDRVRGEQYF.

V and J are TRBV7-2 and TRBJ2-2; maybe TRBD1 (6 bases). The V end was cut by 5 bases, the J end by 5 bases, with 9 bases between. This CDR3 spans 13 amino acids. The germline V gene encodes CDR1 SGHTA and CDR2 FQGNSA. The CDR3, as DNA: TGTGCCAGCAGCATACAGGGTACCGGGGAGCTGTTTTTT. It translates to CASSIQGTGELFF. The variable domain in full, with the rest retrieved from reference TRBV7-2 and TRBJ2-2, is GAGVSQSPSNKVTEKGKDVELRCDPISGHTALYWYRQSLGQGLEFLIYFQGNSAPDKSGLPSDRFSAERTGGSVSTLTIQRTQQEDSAVYLCASSIQGTGELFFGEGSRLTVL.